This T cell receptor beta chain was observed in a study of cytomegalovirus exposure and HLA in healthy donors. Study-level results: In a later analysis, specific HLA alleles were associated with some 16,000 TCR beta sequences at a 0.05 false discovery rate. Most observed TCR sequences were rare, whereas some public TCRs were detected in many donors. In vitro testing confirmed a few CMV-associated chains as specific for CMV antigens.

This clone turned up a few times. Antigen: not known. This CDR3 comprises 17 residues. V lost 1 base and J lost 5; bases outside the gene matches: 13. Per germline, CDR1 MDHEN and CDR2 SYDVKM. Vbeta (60) and Jbeta (13) primers were used in the PCR. Measured with immunoSEQ multiplex PCR; TCRdb has only the in-frame clones, and not every one. Of about 130,000 clones listed, about 10% are singletons. This chain links TRBV28 with TRBJ1-2; 7 nucleotides match TRBD1. The specimen sequenced was PBMCs. This clonotype was sampled from a man aged 50 or older in good health and CMV-seronegative. The CDR3: CASSLSPDRAAVYGYTF. CDR3 nucleotides: TGTGCCAGCAGTTTATCCCCCGACAGGGCCGCTGTATATGGCTACACCTTC.